Presented here are 30 T cell receptor beta chains from one specimen sequenced in a study of blood T cell repertoires in COVID-19. Measured with immunoSEQ multiplex PCR; TCRdb has only the in-frame clones, and not every one. The top ten clones hold 3.5% to 5% of a sample with under 130,000 clones, 85% to 90% of them seen once. Sequencing used peripheral blood. Every receptor here comes from a man in his forties or fifties with acute or convalescent COVID-19.

The genes are TRBV3-1 (or the pseudogene TRBV3-2) and TRBJ2-7; a weak D match, TRBD2 (6 bases). The CDR3 covers 15 residues. Germline loops: CDR1 LGHDT, CDR2 YNNKEL (reference sequence). Trimming pared 5 bases from V and 2 bases from J, leaving 16 bases between. This CDR3 reads CASSFGGGTPYEQYF. The DNA for the CDR3 is TGTGCCAGCAGCTTCGGTGGGGGGACCCCCTACGAGCAGTACTTC.

The rearrangement joins TRBV13 to TRBJ1-1, with TRBD1 matching over 7 bases. J gave up 6 bases and V 1 base, and 14 bases lay outside the gene matches. Germline assignment: CDR1 PRHDT and CDR2 FYEKMQ (reference sequence). The CDR3 extends over 17 amino acids. CDR3 sequence (DNA): TGTGCCAGCAGCTTAGTAAAGACGGACAGGTGGTCCTCTGAAGCTTTCTTT. It is translated as CASSLVKTDRWSSEAFF.

The V and J genes are TRBV24-1 and TRBJ2-5; D possibly corresponds to TRBD1 (6 bases). V dropped 6 bases and J dropped 5 bases, with 15 bases sitting between them. The CDR3 is made up of 14 amino acids. From germline, CDR1 is KGHDR and CDR2 SFDVKD. In nucleotides, the CDR3 is TGTGCCACCAGTCCCACAGGGACGTTGGAGACCCAGTACTTC. It encodes CATSPTGTLETQYF.

The CDR3, as DNA: TGCGCCAGCAGCCAAGTGGGGGCTGTTTTAGGAGAGCAGTACTTC. Protein sequence: CASSQVGAVLGEQYF. The chain is built from TRBV4-1 and TRBJ2-7; TRBD1 might be the D (6 bases). The length of the CDR3 is 15 residues. Germline lookup yields CDR1 MGHRA and CDR2 YSYEKL. Between the trimmed V and J ends, which lost 1 base and 7 bases, there was a span of 17 bases.

The rearrangement uses TRBV29-1 and TRBJ2-2; TRBD1 agrees at 9 bases. V gave up 5 bases and J gave up 7 bases; unmatched junction bases: 5. In germline, CDR1 is SQVTM, CDR2 ANQGSEA. The length of the CDR3 is 13 residues. In DNA, the CDR3 is TGCAGCGTTCTGGACAGGGGAGGCGGGGAGCTGTTTTTT. Its protein is CSVLDRGGGELFF.

The V gene is TRBV13, the J gene TRBJ1-4; 9 bases match TRBD1. From germline, CDR1 is PRHDT and CDR2 FYEKMQ (reference sequence). This CDR3 contains 15 residues. Trimming took 5 bases from V and 10 from J; bases not matched to a gene: 11. The CDR3 region has the DNA TGTGCCAGCAGCCTACGGACAGGGGAGCTAGGAAAACTGTTTTTT. It yields the protein CASSLRTGELGKLFF.

The V call is TRBV7-8, the J call TRBJ1-2; tentative D call: TRBD1 (5 bases). Germline CDR1 reads SGHVS; CDR2 reads FQNEAQ. Trimming pared 2 bases from V and 0 bases from J, leaving 16 bases between. The CDR3 loop spans 17 amino acids. In DNA, the CDR3 is TGTGCCAGCAGCTTATGGGGACGGGGGTTGACTAACTATGGCTACACCTTC. Its translation is CASSLWGRGLTNYGYTF.

The chain couples TRBV7-8 to TRBJ1-5; D gene unclear. Germline CDR1 SGHVS, CDR2 FQNEAQ. Trimming shortened V by 1 base and J by 4 bases, and 5 bases separated the two germline ends. CDR3 length equals 13 residues. Here the CDR3 DNA reads TGTGCCAGCAGCTTAGTTGAGAATCAGCCCCAGCATTTT. This gives the protein CASSLVENQPQHF.

Note on this clone: The junction and the germline gene differ at one end; a read error may be behind it. This chain joins TRBV7-7 and TRBJ2-1; the D gene is possibly TRBD1 (6 bases). Germline V gene lookup returns CDR1 SSHAT and CDR2 FNYEAQ (reference sequence). This CDR3 has 14 amino acids. For the CDR3, the DNA is TGTGCTAGCAGCTTAAAGGGGGTCGGTTCCGAGCAGTTCTTC. This codes for CASSLKGVGSEQFF.

This sequence joins TRBV7-9 and TRBJ2-1; 7 nucleotides match TRBD1. CDR3 length equals 15 residues. J gave up 7 bases and V 0 bases, and 6 bases lay outside the gene matches. Germline CDR1 is SEHNR and CDR2 is FQNEAQ (reference sequence). CDR3 nucleotide sequence: TGTGCCAGCAGCTTAGCAGGGGGCAGGGGGAATGAGCAGTTCTTC. Protein product: CASSLAGGRGNEQFF. Full variable domain (outside the CDR3, taken from reference TRBV7-9 and TRBJ2-1): DTGVSQNPRHKITKRGQNVTFRCDPISEHNRLYWYRQTLGQGPEFLTYFQNEAQLEKSRLLSDRFSAERPKGSFSTLEIQRTEQGDSAMYLCASSLAGGRGNEQFFGPGTRLTVL.

This clone is a singleton in its sample. The chain combines TRBV11-2 with TRBJ2-1; 8 positions agree with TRBD2. Looked up from germline, CDR1 is SGHAT and CDR2 is FQNNGV. Losses at the gene ends were 1 base for V and 4 bases for J; bases not matched to a gene: 9. The CDR3 spans 17 residues. The CDR3 coding sequence is TGTGCCAGCAGCTTAGGCACCGGGACTAGAGGGTACAATGAGCAGTTCTTC. Protein: CASSLGTGTRGYNEQFF.

As concerns this clone: One junction end does not reproduce the germline sequence, and a read error may be involved. This chain links TRBV29-1 with TRBJ2-7, with 7 bases fitting TRBD1. The CDR3 is 12 amino acids. Germline CDR1 is SQVTM and CDR2 is ANQGSEA. The CDR3 protein is CSVEGQAYEQYF. The CDR3 DNA reads TGCAGCGTCGAAGGACAGGCCTACGAGCAGTACTTC.

This chain joins TRBV28 and TRBJ2-7; TRBD1 matches at 7 bases. Losses at the gene ends were 8 bases for V and 0 bases for J; bases not matched to a gene: 7. Germline loops: CDR1 MDHEN, CDR2 SYDVKM. This CDR3 has 14 residues. CDR3 in amino acids: CASEGAAFSYEQYF. The CDR3 DNA reads TGTGCCAGCGAGGGGGCCGCCTTCTCCTACGAGCAGTACTTC.

The genes are TRBV4-1 and TRBJ1-3; maybe TRBD1 (6 bases). Germline V gene sequence: CDR1 MGHRA, CDR2 YSYEKL. CDR3 length equals 15 residues. The ends were cut back, 0 bases at V and 4 bases at J, with 10 bases in the middle. CDR3 region: CASSQEGQGGNTIYF. For the CDR3, the DNA is TGCGCCAGCAGCCAAGAAGGGCAGGGGGGAAACACCATATATTTT.

V gene TRBV11-2 combines with J gene TRBJ1-1, with a weak D call TRBD1 (5 bases). This CDR3 comprises 15 residues. V dropped 1 base and J dropped 1 base, with 10 bases sitting between them. Germline-derived CDR1 and CDR2 are SGHAT and FQNNGV. CDR3 DNA sequence: TGTGCCAGCAGCTTAGCTCTACAGGAGAACACTGAAGCTTTCTTT. It yields the protein CASSLALQENTEAFF.

This chain uses TRBV7-4 with TRBJ1-5; 7 nucleotides match TRBD1. CDR3 length: 17 residues. Germline CDR1 is SGHVT and CDR2 is SQSDAQ. V gave up 1 base and J gave up 3 bases; unmatched junction bases: 9. The CDR3 sequence: CASSLGRTGWDNQPQHF. As DNA, the CDR3 is TGTGCCAGCAGCTTAGGGCGGACAGGCTGGGACAATCAGCCCCAGCATTTT.

The chain has TRBV18 and TRBJ2-5; D might be TRBD2 (6 bases). V lost 3 bases and J 4 bases, leaving 15 bases between the germline ends. Germline V gene data show CDR1 as KGHSH and CDR2 as LQKENI. The CDR3 runs 15 residues. The CDR3 spells CASSPGLAIGETQYF. As DNA, the CDR3 is TGTGCCAGCTCACCGGGCCTAGCGATTGGAGAGACCCAGTACTTC.

The chain uses TRBV5-6 and TRBJ1-6, with 10 bases lining up with TRBD1. The V gene's germline CDR1 is SGHDT and CDR2 YYEEEE. The V gene end was trimmed by 6 bases and the J gene end by 7 bases; junction bases not matched to a gene: 10. The CDR3 has 16 residues. CDR3 coding DNA: TGTGCCAGCACCCCTGCGACAGGGGGCGCGAATTCACCCCTCCACTTT. Its protein is CASTPATGGANSPLHF.

The V call is TRBV5-8, the J call TRBJ2-4; 11 bases map to TRBD1. The V segment lost 3 bases and the J segment 0 bases; nucleotides outside the gene matches: 2. This CDR3 contains 16 residues. Germline CDR1 reads SGHTS; CDR2 reads YDEGEE. CDR3 sequence (DNA): TGTGCCAGCAGCTGGGACAGGGGGAAAGCCAAAAACATTCAGTACTTC. Translating it yields CASSWDRGKAKNIQYF.

In its sample, this clone was seen a few times. The chain employs TRBV2 and TRBJ1-5; perhaps TRBD1 as D (5 bases). CDR3 length equals 14 residues. The ends were cut back, 2 bases at V and 7 bases at J, with 12 bases in the middle. In germline, CDR1 is SNHLY, CDR2 FYNNEI. CDR3 sequence reads: CASSERQGDQPQHF. The CDR3 bases are TGTGCCAGCAGTGAAAGGCAGGGCGACCAGCCCCAGCATTTT. The whole variable domain, filled in from reference TRBV2 and TRBJ1-5, reads EPEVTQTPSHQVTQMGQEVILRCVPISNHLYFYWYRQILGQKVEFLVSFYNNEISEKSEIFDDQFSVERPDGSNFTLKIRSTKLEDSAMYFCASSERQGDQPQHFGDGTRLSIL.

The chain employs TRBV5-1 and TRBJ1-4; 7 bases are a match to TRBD1. CDR1 is SGHRS and CDR2 is YFSETQ in the germline V gene. The trim removed 0 bases at V and 7 bases at J, leaving 6 bases unmatched. CDR3 length: 15 amino acids. CDR3 protein: CASSLGDRVIEKLFF. The CDR3 DNA reads as TGCGCCAGCAGCTTGGGAGACAGGGTGATTGAAAAACTGTTTTTT.

This chain connects TRBV5-1 to TRBJ2-7; 7 nucleotides match TRBD2. The length of the CDR3 is 17 residues. After removal of 0 bases from V and 0 bases from J, the junction contained 9 bases not matched to a gene. CDR1 and CDR2 from the germline V gene are SGHRS and YFSETQ. The CDR3 nucleotides are TGCGCCAGCAGCTTGGCCTATAACCGGGACTACTCCTACGAGCAGTACTTC. Its protein product is CASSLAYNRDYSYEQYF.

The CDR3 region has the DNA TGTGCCAGCAGCCTGACAGGGTTTCGATCACCCCTCCACTTT. Translated, it gives CASSLTGFRSPLHF. The chain links TRBV14 to TRBJ1-6; 7 bases match TRBD1. V shed 4 bases, J shed 10 bases, and the junction held 7 bases outside the gene matches. CDR1 SGHDN and CDR2 FVKESK come from the germline V gene. The CDR3 has 14 residues.

V is TRBV20-1 and J is TRBJ1-1; TRBD1 aligns across 8 bases. The CDR3 is 14 residues long. Unmatched junction bases numbered 4, after V lost 4 bases and J lost 0 bases. The germline V gene encodes CDR1 DFQATT and CDR2 SNEGSKA (reference sequence). The CDR3 coding sequence is TGCAGTGCTATTGACAGGGGTATGAACACTGAAGCTTTCTTT. This sequence encodes CSAIDRGMNTEAFF.

The chain couples TRBV5-1 to TRBJ1-3; D is undetermined. The CDR3 sequence is 15 residues long. Germline V gene sequence: CDR1 SGHRS, CDR2 YFSETQ. V lost 2 bases and J 0 bases, leaving 9 bases between the germline ends. CDR3: CASSFERFSGNTIYF. For the CDR3, the DNA is TGCGCCAGCAGCTTTGAACGGTTCTCTGGAAACACCATATATTTT.

This clone was observed a single time. The V gene is TRBV4-1, the J gene TRBJ2-3; 8 bases fit TRBD1. V lost 4 bases to trimming and J lost 3 bases; unmatched junction nucleotides: 9. Germline V CDR1 and CDR2: MGHRA, YSYEKL. The CDR3 has 16 amino acids. CDR3 loop: CASSLEDRGFTDTQYF. The CDR3 DNA reads TGCGCCAGCAGCCTCGAAGACAGGGGTTTTACAGATACGCAGTATTTT.

This clone appeared once. The rearrangement uses TRBV14 and TRBJ1-2; D is perhaps TRBD1 (5 bases). Germline assignment: CDR1 SGHDN and CDR2 FVKESK. The CDR3 is 16 amino acids. V gave up 3 bases and J gave up 3 bases, with 17 bases separating them. The CDR3 protein is CASSQRIGGRDYGYTF. DNA of the CDR3: TGTGCCAGCAGCCAGAGAATTGGTGGCAGGGACTATGGCTACACCTTC.

J is TRBJ2-1 and V is TRBV7-3; 10 nucleotides align to TRBD2. The CDR3 length is 15 residues. Germline V CDR1 and CDR2: SGHTA, FQGTGA. The J segment lost 6 bases and the V segment lost 5 bases, leaving 7 bases of the junction unmatched. CDR3 DNA sequence: TGTGCCAGCAGCCCAAGCGGGGGGGCGGGCAATGAGCAGTTCTTC. This codes for CASSPSGGAGNEQFF.

The genes are TRBV6-5 and TRBJ2-7; tentatively, D is TRBD1 (6 bases). There are 12 residues in the CDR3. CDR1 is MNHEY, CDR2 SVGAGI, per germline. The V end was cut by 5 bases, the J end by 2 bases, with 7 bases between. The chain's CDR3 is CASSRDTYEQYF. CDR3 bases: TGTGCCAGCAGTCGGGACACCTACGAGCAGTACTTC.

This clone was seen a handful of times. In DNA form, the CDR3 reads TGCGCCAGCAGCTTGGAACCTACCCGTAATAGCAATCAGCCCCAGCATTTT. This sequence encodes CASSLEPTRNSNQPQHF. J is TRBJ1-5 and V is TRBV5-1; no definite D call. The ends were cut back, 0 bases at V and 0 bases at J, with 13 bases in the middle. CDR1 is SGHRS, CDR2 YFSETQ, per germline. The CDR3 spans 17 residues. Full variable domain (remainder filled in from reference TRBV5-1 and TRBJ1-5): KAGVTQTPRYLIKTRGQQVTLSCSPISGHRSVSWYQQTPGQGLQFLFEYFSETQRNKGNFPGRFSGRQFSNSRSEMNVSTLELGDSALYLCASSLEPTRNSNQPQHFGDGTRLSIL.